Listed below are T cell receptor beta chains from one sample, sequenced in a study of shared clonotypes between healthy human individuals. Assay: immunoSEQ multiplex PCR; the TCRdb copy retains only in-frame clones and omits some. The table has a few million clones, approximately 94% seen once. The material sequenced was naive CD4+ T cells sorted from blood. The receptors were gathered from a man in his late teens or twenties in good health. Both conserved end residues are part of each CDR3. Each record gives: clone size, V gene, J gene, D gene, CDR3 DNA, CDR3 protein. A D gene is named only where the DNA matches it firmly. Some rows have no size entry. The others give once, few or many, or a class for an expanded clone.

NA	TRBV9	TRBJ2-3	NA	TGTGCCAGCAGCCCGGAAGGGTGGGATACGCAGTATTTT	CASSPEGWDTQYF
NA	TRBV21-1	TRBJ2-3	NA	TGTGCCAGCAGCAAAGGGCGTTCAGGAGAGGACCCCACGGTAGATACGCAGTATTTT	CASSKGRSGEDPTVDTQYF
NA	TRBV6-6	TRBJ1-5	NA	TGTGCCAGCATCGGGGGCCTCAATCAGCCCCAGCATTTT	CASIGGLNQPQHF
NA	TRBV4-2	TRBJ2-5	TRBD2	TGTGCCAGCAGCCAAGAGACTTACGGACTAGCTAATCAAGAGACCCAGTACTTC	CASSQETYGLANQETQYF
NA	TRBV15	TRBJ1-4	NA	TGTGCCACCAGCAGAGATTGGCGTGAAAAACTGTTTTTT	CATSRDWREKLFF
NA	TRBV19	TRBJ1-1	NA	TGTGCCAGTAGTAGAGGACGGCCGAACACTGAAGCTTTCTTT	CASSRGRPNTEAFF
NA	TRBV5-1	TRBJ2-7	NA	TGCGCCAGCAGCTTTGAACAGGAGCTCCCCTACGAGCAGTACTTC	CASSFEQELPYEQYF
NA	TRBV10-2	TRBJ2-4	TRBD2	TGCGCCAGCAGTGACGGGACTAGCGGGGCCAAAAACATTCAGTACTTC	CASSDGTSGAKNIQYF
NA	TRBV5-5	TRBJ1-4	TRBD1	TGTGCCAGCAGTCCTGACAGGGGAGCAACTAATGAAAAACTGTTTTTT	CASSPDRGATNEKLFF
NA	TRBV2	TRBJ2-3	NA	TGTGCCAGCGAGGGCAGGGTCGACACAGATACGCAGTATTTT	CASEGRVDTDTQYF
NA	TRBV11-2	TRBJ1-5	NA	TGTGCCAGCAGCTTAAACACATTTAGCGGTCAGCCCCAGCATTTT	CASSLNTFSGQPQHF
NA	TRBV6-5	TRBJ1-2	NA	TGTGCCAGCAGCGGCAGGGGTGACTATGGCTACACCTTC	CASSGRGDYGYTF
NA	TRBV30	TRBJ1-2	TRBD1	TGTGCCTGCCTGGGACAGGGAACTCCTCGCTATGGCTACACCTTC	CACLGQGTPRYGYTF
NA	TRBV7-2	TRBJ2-5	NA	TGTGCCAGCAGTTCCCAGGGGCAGGAGACCCAGTACTTC	CASSSQGQETQYF
NA	TRBV2	TRBJ2-5	NA	TGTGCCAGCAACCGACAGCAGCAAGAGACCCAGTACTTC	CASNRQQQETQYF
NA	TRBV18	TRBJ2-5	TRBD2	TGTGCCAGCCGACATTCTAGCGGTATAAAAGAGACCCAGTACTTC	CASRHSSGIKETQYF
NA	TRBV9	TRBJ2-7	TRBD2	TGTGCCAGCAGCAGTAGGCGGGAGAATGGCGAGCAGTACTTC	CASSSRRENGEQYF
once	TRBV11-2	TRBJ1-2	TRBD1	TGTGCCAGCAGCCCGGGGACAGAATATGGCTACACCTTC	CASSPGTEYGYTF
NA	TRBV18	TRBJ1-1	NA	TGTGCCAGCTCACCAGCCAGCAGCCCCACTGAAGCTTTCTTT	CASSPASSPTEAFF
NA	TRBV7-2	TRBJ2-7	TRBD1	TGTGCCAGCAGCCCCCGAGGTCTGCTGACAGGGTACGAGCAGTACTTC	CASSPRGLLTGYEQYF
few	TRBV10-3	TRBJ2-4	TRBD2	TGTGCCACCGGACTAGCGGGAGTAAACATTCAGTACTTC	CATGLAGVNIQYF
NA	TRBV27	TRBJ2-7	NA	TGTGCCAGCAGTTTTGAGGGGGCCTACGAGCAGTACTTC	CASSFEGAYEQYF
NA	TRBV5-1	TRBJ2-3	NA	TGCGCCAGCAGCCTGGCTGGGGGCGGGTTGGCAGATACGCAGTATTTT	CASSLAGGGLADTQYF
NA	TRBV10-3	TRBJ2-1	NA	TGTGCCCTCAGGACCGGAATATCCAATGAGCAGTTCTTC	CALRTGISNEQFF
NA	TRBV20-1	TRBJ1-4	NA	TGCAGTGCTAGAGTTGGAGAACTGTTTTTT	CSARVGELFF
NA	TRBV27	TRBJ1-1	TRBD1	TGTGCCAGCAGTTCGAGACAGGGCCGAACTGAAGCTTTCTTT	CASSSRQGRTEAFF
NA	TRBV6-5	TRBJ1-3	TRBD1	TGTGCCAGCAGCGCACAGGGGAGCAACACCATATATTTT	CASSAQGSNTIYF
NA	TRBV7-2	TRBJ2-7	TRBD2	TGTGCCAGCACCCTAGGTAGCGGGATCTACGAGCAGTACTTC	CASTLGSGIYEQYF
once	TRBV6-6	TRBJ2-1	NA	TGTGCCACCTCCCTAGGTGTGGTCGGCAATGAGCAGTTCTTC	CATSLGVVGNEQFF
NA	TRBV18	TRBJ1-4	TRBD1	TGTGCCAGCTCACCAGACGGGACAGGTGGAGAAAAACTGTTTTTT	CASSPDGTGGEKLFF
NA	TRBV6-5	TRBJ2-2	NA	TGTGCCAGCAGCCAGCCGGGACACCTCACCGGGGAGCTGTTTTTT	CASSQPGHLTGELFF
NA	TRBV18	TRBJ2-3	NA	TGTGCCAGCTCACCACCAGCTCGCACAGATACGCAGTATTTT	CASSPPARTDTQYF
NA	TRBV7-2	TRBJ2-7	NA	TGTGCCAGCAGCTCGGTGGAATCCTACGAGCAGTACTTC	CASSSVESYEQYF
NA	TRBV6-1	TRBJ2-5	NA	TGTGCCAGCAGTGAATGGGCAGGGACATTGGAGACCCAGTACTTC	CASSEWAGTLETQYF
NA	TRBV12-5	TRBJ2-3	NA	TGTGCTAGTGGTTTGGTAACGAGCGGGCGCACAGATACGCAGTATTTT	CASGLVTSGRTDTQYF
NA	TRBV27	TRBJ1-1	TRBD1	TGTGCCAGCAGTTCCGCTCAACAGGGGTACACTGAAGCTTTCTTT	CASSSAQQGYTEAFF
NA	TRBV9	TRBJ2-1	TRBD1	TGTGCCAGCAGCCTAGACAGGGGTACCTACAATGAGCAGTTCTTC	CASSLDRGTYNEQFF
NA	TRBV27	TRBJ2-7	TRBD1	TGTGCCAGCAGTCTGGACAGGGACACTCTCTCCTACGAGCAGTACTTC	CASSLDRDTLSYEQYF
NA	TRBV11-3	TRBJ1-3	NA	TGTGCCAGCAGCAACAATCTGTATGGAAACACCATATATTTT	CASSNNLYGNTIYF
NA	TRBV23-1	TRBJ2-1	TRBD2	TGCGCCAGCACCACCAGGGACTACCGTTACAATGAGCAGTTCTTC	CASTTRDYRYNEQFF
NA	TRBV19	TRBJ1-4	NA	TGTGCCAGTATTGAAAATGAAAAACTGTTTTTT	CASIENEKLFF
NA	TRBV4-1	TRBJ2-2	NA	TGCGCCAGCAGCCCGGACTACGCGTGGGCCGGGGAGCTGTTTTTT	CASSPDYAWAGELFF
NA	TRBV6-5	TRBJ1-6	NA	TGTGCCAGCAGAGTTGAAGGAGGAGGATCACCCCTCCACTTT	CASRVEGGGSPLHF
NA	TRBV6-6	TRBJ1-5	TRBD1	TGTGCCAGCAGTTCAACGGACAGGGGCGTCCATCAGCCCCAGCATTTT	CASSSTDRGVHQPQHF
NA	TRBV4-1	TRBJ1-2	NA	TGCGCCAGCAGCCCACAGTTCACGACTAACTATGGCTACACCTTC	CASSPQFTTNYGYTF
NA	TRBV28	TRBJ1-2	NA	TGTGCCAGCAGCTCTGGACTTACCTCTAACTATGGCTACACCTTC	CASSSGLTSNYGYTF
NA	TRBV11-1	TRBJ2-1	NA	TGTGCCAGCGCTAGTGGGTACAGCTACAATGAGCAGTTCTTC	CASASGYSYNEQFF
NA	TRBV27	TRBJ2-3	NA	TGTGCCAGCAGTTTATCGAGCCTGAGCACAGATACGCAGTATTTT	CASSLSSLSTDTQYF
NA	TRBV2	TRBJ1-2	TRBD1	TGTGCCAGCACACGACAGGGTCGCGGCTACACCTTC	CASTRQGRGYTF